Given below is one TCR beta chain in context. The data were obtained in a study of blood T cell repertoires in COVID-19. Study summary: Sites in the United States, Italy and Spain provided acute and convalescent COVID-19 samples. The analysed material was cDNA or gDNA that came from T cells, B-cell-depleted T cells, or PBMCs.

Per the study methods: Reference gene primer amplification in the assay estimated nucleated cell counts. Using immunoSEQ multiplex PCR, the repertoire was profiled, and TCRdb retains in-frame clones only, with some absent. The V and J calls and the clone size are those of that table, but D and trimming were determined from the DNA. The table has fewer than 250,000 clones, around nine tenths seen once. V gave up 5 bases and J gave up 0 bases; unmatched junction bases: 11. Looked up from germline, CDR1 is SQVTM and CDR2 is ANQGSEA. The CDR3 contains 17 residues. V gene TRBV29-1 combines with J gene TRBJ2-7, with 12 bases lining up with TRBD2. The sequence came from a man between 60 and 75 years old with acute or convalescent COVID-19. The source material was peripheral blood. CDR3 DNA sequence: TGCAGCGTTCAATCCAGGACTAGCGGGGTCTACTCCTACGAGCAGTACTTC. Its protein product is CSVQSRTSGVYSYEQYF.